The 7 T cell receptor beta chains below were found in one sample sequenced in a study of PD-1 blockade in classical Hodgkin lymphoma. Assay: immunoSEQ multiplex PCR; the TCRdb copy retains only in-frame clones and omits some. Seen here are about 58,000 clones, around 90% observed once, and the top ten hold 10%. No patient escaped relapse after autologous stem cell transplantation, and brentuximab vedotin exposure varied. The specimen was peripheral blood mononuclear cells (PBMCs), collected before the second cycle of nivolumab. Receptors were obtained from a human donor with classical Hodgkin lymphoma.

In the case of this clone: Other DNA sequences of this sample code for an identical CDR3. This chain connects TRBV29-1 to TRBJ2-7; a possible D gene is TRBD2 (6 bases). The V end was cut by 3 bases, the J end by 3 bases, with 15 bases between. The CDR3 consists of 14 residues. Germline CDR1 reads SQVTM; CDR2 reads ANQGSEA. The CDR3 sequence: CSVDTTGEDYEQYF. The CDR3 DNA follows: TGCAGCGTTGATACAACGGGGGAGGACTACGAGCAGTACTTC.

The V and J genes are TRBV10-3 and TRBJ1-2, with 7 nucleotides matching TRBD1. Germline V gives CDR1 ENHRY, CDR2 SYGVKD. Trimming took 6 bases from V and 2 from J; bases not matched to a gene: 3. The CDR3 is 13 amino acids. The CDR3 DNA reads TGTGCCATCAGAGAGGACAGGAACTATGGCTACACCTTC. This gives the protein CAIREDRNYGYTF.

The rearrangement links TRBV7-9 to TRBJ2-7; tentatively, D is TRBD2 (5 bases). The germline gives CDR1 SEHNR, CDR2 FQNEAQ (reference sequence). The length of the CDR3 is 12 residues. Between the trimmed V and J ends, which lost 5 bases and 7 bases, there was a span of 12 bases. The CDR3 DNA is TGTGCCAGCAGCAGTAATCGCGGGGAGCAGTACTTC. Protein product: CASSSNRGEQYF.

This chain uses TRBV18 with TRBJ2-7; possible D gene TRBD1, 5 bases. Between the trimmed V and J ends, which lost 0 bases and 5 bases, there was a span of 17 bases. Germline V gene sequence: CDR1 KGHSH, CDR2 LQKENI. The CDR3 consists of 16 residues. As DNA, the CDR3 is TGTGCCAGCTCACCACCCCCCCTAGGGGCGAAGGACGAGCAGTACTTC. Translated, it gives CASSPPPLGAKDEQYF.

The chain links TRBV30 to TRBJ1-6; 7 bases align to TRBD1. From germline, CDR1 is GTSNPN and CDR2 SVGIG (reference sequence). V shed 5 bases, J shed 7 bases, and the junction held 5 bases outside the gene matches. This CDR3 comprises 13 residues. CDR3 nucleotides: TGTGCCTGGGCGACAGGGAACAATTCACCCCTCCACTTT. This encodes CAWATGNNSPLHF. Drawing the rest from reference TRBV30 and TRBJ1-6, the complete variable domain is SQTIHQWPATLVQPVGSPLSLECTVEGTSNPNLYWYRQAAGRGLQLLFYSVGIGQISSEVPQNLSASRPQDRQFILSSKKLLLSDSGFYLCAWATGNNSPLHFGNGTRLTVT.

The chain links TRBV4-2 to TRBJ1-2; perhaps TRBD1 as D (5 bases). The CDR3 contains 15 residues. The V and J ends lost 3 bases and 6 bases respectively, with 17 bases between them. Germline V CDR1 and CDR2: LGHNA, YNFKEQ. DNA of the CDR3: TGTGCCAGCAGCCAGGACCAGCAAACCAGGGATGGCTACACCTTC. This sequence encodes CASSQDQQTRDGYTF.

The genes are TRBV30 and TRBJ1-1; TRBD1 might be the D (5 bases). Germline values: CDR1 GTSNPN, CDR2 SVGIG (reference sequence). V lost 3 bases and J 0 bases, leaving 8 bases between the germline ends. The CDR3 extends over 13 amino acids. CDR3 amino acids: CAWSDRMNTEAFF. The CDR3 region has the DNA TGTGCCTGGAGCGACAGAATGAACACTGAAGCTTTCTTT.